This TCR beta chain appears in the sequencing data of a study of OX40 agonist ivuxolimab in advanced cancers. Background on the study: Ivuxolimab, which is an agonistic anti-OX40 (CD134) antibody, was administered to the patients.

Points on this clone: Its target is not known.

TCRdb keeps only in-frame clones here, not all; method: immunoSEQ multiplex PCR. The data show fewer than 130,000 clones, 89% seen once. On cycle 4 day 1 and cycle 7 day 1, as well as at baseline, blood was sampled. Trimming took 5 bases from V and 2 from J, leaving 9 bases between them. In germline, CDR1 is SEHNR, CDR2 FQNEAQ (reference sequence). CDR3 length: 13 residues. Study findings and constraints: At 0.1-3.0 mg/kg, partial responders had clonal expansion among the lowest observed. The average count of expanded clones was higher among CD8+ T cells than among CD4+.

The sample was CD4+ or CD8+ T cells sorted from blood, taken in a trial of the OX40 agonist ivuxolimab. The rearrangement links TRBV7-9 to TRBJ1-2; D is unresolved. This clonotype originated in an adult with an advanced solid tumor such as melanoma, head and neck, liver or kidney cancer. This CDR3 reads CASSPRRNYGYTF. The CDR3 DNA reads TGTGCCAGCAGCCCCCGCAGGAACTATGGCTACACCTTC.